This T cell receptor (beta chain) was retrieved from a study of OX40 agonist ivuxolimab in advanced cancers. Trimming cost V 5 bases and J 4 bases, with 12 bases left between them. The germline V gene encodes CDR1 SGHAT and CDR2 FQNNGV. The CDR3 is 14 amino acids. Study-level results: Low levels of normalized T-cell clonal expansion also appeared in some nonresponders. CD4+ and CD8+ blood T cells expanded clonally by week 6 at 0.1 to 3.0 mg/kg.

Some clones are missing from TCRdb's copy, which holds only in-frame ones; the method was immunoSEQ multiplex PCR. The table shows roughly 65,000 clones, with around 90% occurring only once. With regard to this clone: What it recognizes is unknown.

Specimen: CD4+ or CD8+ T cells sorted from blood, collected in a trial of the OX40 agonist ivuxolimab. The chain combines TRBV11-2 with TRBJ2-1, with D possibly matching TRBD2 (5 bases). The receptor comes from an adult with an advanced solid tumor such as melanoma, head and neck, liver or kidney cancer. In nucleotides, the CDR3 is TGTGCCAGCAGCCCCGCGACGGGATACAATGAGCAGTTCTTC. It is translated as CASSPATGYNEQFF.